This T cell receptor (beta chain) was found in a study of response to subunit inactivated influenza vaccine. CDR3 length equals 14 residues. The germline V gene has CDR1 LNHDA and CDR2 SQIVND (reference sequence). Trimming cost V 1 base and J 7 bases; bases outside gene matches: 4. Study outcomes and limitations: The authors proposed limited new T cell recruitment per seasonal influenza vaccination.

A single record per CDR3 protein comes from TCRdb applying MiXCR to the RT-PCR reads. The data contain roughly 630,000 distinct CDR3 sequences, about 15% of them singletons. About this clonotype itself: Its antigen is unidentified.

Sequenced material: PBMCs from blood, taken 14 to 15 days before vaccination. This chain connects TRBV19 to TRBJ1-5, with 7 bases fitting TRBD1. This clonotype originated in a man aged 45-60 years who received an inactivated influenza vaccine. The CDR3 sequence: CASSIATGVQPQHF. The CDR3 DNA sequence: TGTGCCAGTAGTATAGCAACAGGGGTACAGCCCCAGCATTTT.